This T cell receptor beta chain appears in the sequencing data of a study of shared clonotypes between healthy human individuals. It was on ten immunoSEQ deep assay plates that unsorted PBMC DNA was sequenced. Repertoires were generated with immunoSEQ multiplex PCR, while TCRdb's copy carries only in-frame clones and drops some. This sample has approximately 470,000 clones; roughly 80% occur once, and the top ten carry 10% to 15%. Trimming cost V 5 bases and J 0 bases; bases outside gene matches: 12. CDR3 size: 18 residues. The germline CDR1 and CDR2 sequences are GTSNPN and SVGIG (reference sequence).

The chain has TRBV30 and TRBJ1-4; TRBD1 aligns across 10 bases. The TCR sequence derives from a woman aged 40-49 years in good health. Some clones in this sample may be carry-over from other donors' samples. The specimen was PBMCs. The CDR3 region has the DNA TGTGCCTGGGACGGGACAGGGGATCCCCTTGCAACTAATGAAAAACTGTTTTTT. Encoded protein: CAWDGTGDPLATNEKLFF.